What follows describes a single TCR beta chain. This clone's antigen is unknown. There are no base qualities to consult, and no much larger clone falls within one base. The sample comes from a study of blood T cell repertoires in COVID-19 (dated by TCRdb to between 2020 and 2021). Regarding the research as a whole: Samples covering the acute and convalescent phases of COVID-19 were provided by collaborators in the United States, Italy and Spain. The material from the prospective study consisted of cDNA or gDNA derived from T cells, B-cell-depleted T cells, or PBMCs. The dataset comprised deeply sampled blood TCRbeta repertoires from subjects exposed to, actively infected with, or recovered from COVID-19. The repertoires were released in a freely available public database intended as a resource for research on the immune response to SARS-CoV-2. The samples were drawn from the first 160 participants of the ongoing ImmuneRACE study and from about 1,200 subjects provided by 6 global collaborators. Nearly every sample came with metadata listing a de-identified subject ID, COVID-19 status, age in years and sex. Where HLA class I and class II types were available, the types were taken from metadata supplied by the sample provider, not from assay-based typing.

The germline V gene (reference sequence) specifies SEHNR as CDR1 and FQNEAQ as CDR2. The CDR3 starts with the cysteine, ends with the phenylalanine, and has 17 residues. Only the CDR3 DNA stays, 51 bases, in frame from base 1. Ends trimmed: V by 1 base, J by 0 bases; bases unmatched to a gene: 9. Points the paper makes about the study in general: How much clinical and demographic metadata was included differed by source and by participant, and the metadata was provided uncurated.

Each collaborating institution followed its own protocols to collect whole blood in K2EDTA tubes. For TCRbeta analysis, collaborators shipped samples in one of three forms: frozen whole blood, isolated PBMCs, or DNA extracted from either of those sample types. TCRbeta CDR3 regions were amplified from genomic DNA by means of the immunoSEQ Assay, a bias-controlled multiplex PCR. The original pipeline was this. The number of nucleated cells in each sample was estimated from the amplification of reference gene primers within the assay. To quantify the absolute abundance of each unique TCRbeta CDR3 rearrangement, sequence reads were collapsed and filtered. For each sample, productive Simpson clonality was calculated by taking the square root of Simpson's diversity index across productive rearrangements. Entries here come from immuneACCESS through TCRdb and include only in-frame sequences with V and J called. Some clones fail to appear in such tables; in the studies checked, an unresolved V gene covers under half of the shortfall, and the cause of the remainder is unknown. The V and J calls and clone size were taken over from that table, and D and trimming were inferred from the DNA. The sample table holds over 60,000 clones, of which approximately 82% were seen once. The top ten constitute roughly 16% of the sample.

This sequence uses TRBV7-9 and TRBJ2-7, and 7 bases in between align with TRBD1. This TCR derives from an elderly man with active COVID-19. Material: peripheral blood. The DNA sequence reads TGTGCCAGCAGCTTAGGGGCCCATGGACAGGCCTCCTACGAGCAGTACTTC. This gives the protein CASSLGAHGQASYEQYF.